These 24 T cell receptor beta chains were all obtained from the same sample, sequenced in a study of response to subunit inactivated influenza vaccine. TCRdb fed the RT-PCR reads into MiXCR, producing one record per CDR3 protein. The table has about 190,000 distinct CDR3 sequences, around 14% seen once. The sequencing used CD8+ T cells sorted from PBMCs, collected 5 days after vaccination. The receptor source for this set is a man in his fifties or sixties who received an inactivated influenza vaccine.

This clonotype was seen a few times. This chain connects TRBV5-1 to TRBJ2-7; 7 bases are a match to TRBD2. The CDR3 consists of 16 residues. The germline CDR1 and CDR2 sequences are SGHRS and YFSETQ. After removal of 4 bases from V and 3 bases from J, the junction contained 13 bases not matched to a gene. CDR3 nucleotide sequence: TGCGCCAGCAGCACGGTAGCGGGCGAGGCGAACTACGAGCAGTACTTC. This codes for CASSTVAGEANYEQYF.

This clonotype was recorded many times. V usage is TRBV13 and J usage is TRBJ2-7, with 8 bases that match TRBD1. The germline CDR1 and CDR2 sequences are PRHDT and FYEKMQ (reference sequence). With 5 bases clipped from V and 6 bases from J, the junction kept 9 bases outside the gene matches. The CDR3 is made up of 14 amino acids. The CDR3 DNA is TGTGCCAGCAGCCTAAGGACAGGGAAGGGCGAGCAGTACTTC. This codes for CASSLRTGKGEQYF.

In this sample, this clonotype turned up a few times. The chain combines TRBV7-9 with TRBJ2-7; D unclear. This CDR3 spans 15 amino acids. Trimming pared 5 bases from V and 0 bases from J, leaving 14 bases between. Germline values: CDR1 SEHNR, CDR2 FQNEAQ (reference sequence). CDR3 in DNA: TGTGCCAGCAGCGGAGTGGTGTTCGGCTCCTACGAGCAGTACTTC. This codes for CASSGVVFGSYEQYF.

CDR3 residues: CASSSRWGGVGEQYF. The CDR3 DNA reads as TGCGCCAGCAGCTCCAGATGGGGGGGAGTTGGCGAGCAGTACTTC. This sequence joins TRBV5-1 and TRBJ2-7, with 7 bases lining up with TRBD2. Germline CDR1 SGHRS, CDR2 YFSETQ. This CDR3 is built from 15 residues. V lost 3 bases and J lost 6; bases outside the gene matches: 12. The whole variable domain, filled in from reference TRBV5-1 and TRBJ2-7, reads KAGVTQTPRYLIKTRGQQVTLSCSPISGHRSVSWYQQTPGQGLQFLFEYFSETQRNKGNFPGRFSGRQFSNSRSEMNVSTLELGDSALYLCASSSRWGGVGEQYFGPGTRLTVT.

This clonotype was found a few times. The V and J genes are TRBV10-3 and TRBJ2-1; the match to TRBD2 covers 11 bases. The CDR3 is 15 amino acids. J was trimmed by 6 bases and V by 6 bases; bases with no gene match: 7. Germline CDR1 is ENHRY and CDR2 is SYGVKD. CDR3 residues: CAIRLAGGPGNEQFF. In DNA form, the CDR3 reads TGTGCCATCAGGTTAGCGGGAGGGCCGGGCAATGAGCAGTTCTTC.

For the CDR3, the DNA is TGTGCCAGCAGTGAAACAGGGTCTGGGGCCAACGTCCTGACTTTC. Encoded protein: CASSETGSGANVLTF. The chain combines TRBV28 with TRBJ2-6; D perhaps matches TRBD1 (6 bases). In germline, CDR1 is MDHEN, CDR2 SYDVKM. The CDR3 runs to 15 residues. V was trimmed by 5 bases and J by 1 base, leaving 9 bases between them.

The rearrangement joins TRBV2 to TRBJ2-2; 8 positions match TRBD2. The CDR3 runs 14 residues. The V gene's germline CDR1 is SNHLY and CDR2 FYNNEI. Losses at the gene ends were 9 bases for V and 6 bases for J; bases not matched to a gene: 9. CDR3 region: CASLGASGSGELFF. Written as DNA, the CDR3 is TGTGCCAGTTTGGGGGCTAGCGGGTCCGGGGAGCTGTTTTTT.

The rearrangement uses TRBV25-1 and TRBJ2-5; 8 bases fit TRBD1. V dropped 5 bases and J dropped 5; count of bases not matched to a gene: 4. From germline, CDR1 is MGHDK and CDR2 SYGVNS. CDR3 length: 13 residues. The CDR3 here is CASSSRDRETQYF. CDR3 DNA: TGTGCCAGCAGTTCCCGGGACAGGGAGACCCAGTACTTC.

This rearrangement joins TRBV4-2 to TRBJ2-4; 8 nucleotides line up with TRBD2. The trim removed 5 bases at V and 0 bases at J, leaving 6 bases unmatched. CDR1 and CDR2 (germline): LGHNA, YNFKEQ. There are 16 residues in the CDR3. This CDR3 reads CASSDTSGLAKNIQYF. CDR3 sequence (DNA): TGTGCCAGCAGCGACACTAGCGGATTAGCCAAAAACATTCAGTACTTC.

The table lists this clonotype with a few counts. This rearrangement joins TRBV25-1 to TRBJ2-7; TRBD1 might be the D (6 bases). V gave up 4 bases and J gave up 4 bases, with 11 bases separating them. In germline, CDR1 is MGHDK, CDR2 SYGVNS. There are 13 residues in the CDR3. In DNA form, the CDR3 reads TGTGCCAGCAGTGCCGACAGGTCATACGAGCAGTACTTC. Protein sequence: CASSADRSYEQYF.

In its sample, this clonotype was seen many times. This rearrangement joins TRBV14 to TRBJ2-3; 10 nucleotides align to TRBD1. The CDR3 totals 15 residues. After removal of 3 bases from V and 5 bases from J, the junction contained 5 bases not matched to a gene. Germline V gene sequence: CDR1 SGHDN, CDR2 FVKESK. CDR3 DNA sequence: TGTGCCAGCAGCCAGAGACAGGGGGCAGGAGATACGCAGTATTTT. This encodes CASSQRQGAGDTQYF.

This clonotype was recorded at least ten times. The CDR3 DNA reads as TGCAGCGTTGAAGATCAACAGGGCTACGAGCAGTACTTC. Protein product: CSVEDQQGYEQYF. The J gene is TRBJ2-7, the V gene TRBV29-1; possible D gene TRBD1, 6 bases. The germline V gene encodes CDR1 SQVTM and CDR2 ANQGSEA. Trimming took 0 bases from V and 3 from J, leaving 9 bases between them. This CDR3 comprises 13 residues.

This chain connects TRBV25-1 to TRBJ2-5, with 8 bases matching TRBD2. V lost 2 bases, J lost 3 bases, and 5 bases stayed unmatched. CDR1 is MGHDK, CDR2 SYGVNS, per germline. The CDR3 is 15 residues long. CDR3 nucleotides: TGTGCCAGCAGTGAAACCGGACTAGCCAAAGAGACCCAGTACTTC. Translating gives CASSETGLAKETQYF.

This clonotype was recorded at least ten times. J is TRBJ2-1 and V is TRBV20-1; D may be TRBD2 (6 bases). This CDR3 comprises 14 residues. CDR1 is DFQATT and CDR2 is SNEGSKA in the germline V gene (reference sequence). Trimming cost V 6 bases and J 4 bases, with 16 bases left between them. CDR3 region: CSATGTEYYNEQFF. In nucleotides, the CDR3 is TGCAGTGCGACCGGGACTGAATATTACAATGAGCAGTTCTTC.

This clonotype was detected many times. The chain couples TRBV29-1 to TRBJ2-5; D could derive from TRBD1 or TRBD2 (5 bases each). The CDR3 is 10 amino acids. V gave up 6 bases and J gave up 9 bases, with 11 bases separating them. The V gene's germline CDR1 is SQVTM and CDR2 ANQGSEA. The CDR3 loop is CSVWGLPQYF. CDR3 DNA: TGCAGCGTGTGGGGGTTGCCCCAGTACTTC.

Written as DNA, the CDR3 is TGTGCCAGCAGCTCCCCGTGGACGGGGACCTACGAGCAGTACTTC. It yields the protein CASSSPWTGTYEQYF. This sequence joins TRBV7-9 and TRBJ2-7, with a weak D call TRBD2 (5 bases). The CDR3 is made up of 15 amino acids. Germline-derived CDR1 and CDR2 are SEHNR and FQNEAQ (reference sequence). V lost 4 bases and J 2 bases, leaving 15 bases between the germline ends.

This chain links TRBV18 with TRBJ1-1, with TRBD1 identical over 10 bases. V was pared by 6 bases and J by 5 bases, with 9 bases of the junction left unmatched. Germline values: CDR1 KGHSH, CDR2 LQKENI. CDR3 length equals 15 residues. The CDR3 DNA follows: TGTGCCAGCTCGGACGACAGGGGGCAAGGGACTGAAGCTTTCTTT. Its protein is CASSDDRGQGTEAFF.

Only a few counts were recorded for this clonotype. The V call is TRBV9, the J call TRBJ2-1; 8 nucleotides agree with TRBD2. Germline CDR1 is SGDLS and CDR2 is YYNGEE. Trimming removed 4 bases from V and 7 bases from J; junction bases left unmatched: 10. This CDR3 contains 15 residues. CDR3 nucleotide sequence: TGTGCCAGCAGCTCCGGGGGGGCGAGTCTGAATGAGCAGTTCTTC. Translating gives CASSSGGASLNEQFF.

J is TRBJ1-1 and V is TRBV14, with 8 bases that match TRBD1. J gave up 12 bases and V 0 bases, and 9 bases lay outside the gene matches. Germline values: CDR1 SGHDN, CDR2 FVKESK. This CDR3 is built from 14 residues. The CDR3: CASSQDEEDRATFF. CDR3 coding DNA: TGTGCCAGCAGCCAAGATGAGGAGGACAGGGCGACTTTCTTT.

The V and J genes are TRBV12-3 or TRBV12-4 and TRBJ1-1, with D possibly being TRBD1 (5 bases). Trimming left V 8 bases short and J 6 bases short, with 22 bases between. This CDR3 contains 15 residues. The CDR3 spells CASQPGATGLAEAFF. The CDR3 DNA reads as TGTGCCAGCCAACCTGGGGCCACGGGTCTAGCTGAAGCTTTCTTT.

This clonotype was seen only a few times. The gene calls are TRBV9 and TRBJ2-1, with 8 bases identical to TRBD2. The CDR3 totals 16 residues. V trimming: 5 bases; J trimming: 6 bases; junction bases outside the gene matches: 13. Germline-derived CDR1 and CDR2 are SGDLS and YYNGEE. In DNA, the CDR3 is TGTGCCAGCAGTCCGTACGTTAGCGGGACCGGCAATGAGCAGTTCTTC. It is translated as CASSPYVSGTGNEQFF.

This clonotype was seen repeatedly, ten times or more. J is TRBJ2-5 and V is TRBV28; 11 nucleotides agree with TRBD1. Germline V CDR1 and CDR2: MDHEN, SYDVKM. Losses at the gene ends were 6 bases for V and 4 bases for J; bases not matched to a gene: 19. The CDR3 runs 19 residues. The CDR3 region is CASSNDSGTGGHSVETQYF. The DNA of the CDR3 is TGTGCCAGCAGCAACGATTCCGGGACAGGGGGACACTCTGTAGAGACCCAGTACTTC.

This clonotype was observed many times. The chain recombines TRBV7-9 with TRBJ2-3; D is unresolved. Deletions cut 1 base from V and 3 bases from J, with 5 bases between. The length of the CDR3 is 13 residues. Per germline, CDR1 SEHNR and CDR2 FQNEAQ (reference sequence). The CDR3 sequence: CASSLGGTDTQYF. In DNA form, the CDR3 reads TGTGCCAGCAGCTTAGGGGGAACAGATACGCAGTATTTT.

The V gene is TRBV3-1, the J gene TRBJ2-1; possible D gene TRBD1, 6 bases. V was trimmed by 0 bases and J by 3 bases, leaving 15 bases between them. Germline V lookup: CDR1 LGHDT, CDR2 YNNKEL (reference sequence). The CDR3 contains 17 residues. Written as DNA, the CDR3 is TGTGCCAGCAGCCAAGATCTGGGGACATCCCTCTACAATGAGCAGTTCTTC. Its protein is CASSQDLGTSLYNEQFF.